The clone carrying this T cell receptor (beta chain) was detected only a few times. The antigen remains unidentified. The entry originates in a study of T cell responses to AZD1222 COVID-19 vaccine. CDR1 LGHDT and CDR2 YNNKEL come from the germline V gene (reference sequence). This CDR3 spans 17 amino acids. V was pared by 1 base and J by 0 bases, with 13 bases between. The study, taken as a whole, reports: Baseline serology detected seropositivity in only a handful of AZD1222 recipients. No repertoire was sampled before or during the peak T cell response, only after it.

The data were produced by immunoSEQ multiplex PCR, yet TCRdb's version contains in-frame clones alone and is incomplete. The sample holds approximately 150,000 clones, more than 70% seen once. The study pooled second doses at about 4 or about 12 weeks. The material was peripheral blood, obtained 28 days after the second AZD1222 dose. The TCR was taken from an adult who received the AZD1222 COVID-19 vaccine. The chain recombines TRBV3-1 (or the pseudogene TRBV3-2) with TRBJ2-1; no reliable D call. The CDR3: CASSQAMPSVSYNEQFF. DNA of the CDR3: TGTGCCAGCAGCCAAGCCATGCCCTCAGTCTCCTACAATGAGCAGTTCTTC.